The 23 T cell receptor beta chains below come from one sample, sequenced in a study of blood T cells in healthy people across ages. A second PCR, run for about 7 to 12 cycles, used a sample-barcoded 5' primer plus a J-beta primer mix. TCRdb independently ran MiXCR on the 5' RACE reads; one entry per CDR3 protein. In the table there are 550,000 to 800,000 distinct CDR3 sequences, approximately 30% of which are singletons. Input material: blood. These receptors originate from a woman older than 75 in good health.

This clonotype was counted a few times. The rearrangement uses TRBV7-8 and TRBJ1-6; a weak D match, TRBD1 (6 bases). This CDR3 contains 15 residues. Trimming removed 5 bases at V and 10 bases at J, with 18 bases between. CDR1 and CDR2 from the germline V gene are SGHVS and FQNEAQ. The chain's CDR3 is CASSLGGGQTSPLHF. The CDR3 nucleotides read TGTGCCAGCAGCCTTGGGGGGGGGCAGACCTCACCCCTCCACTTT.

This clonotype was found a few times. V is TRBV6-6 and J is TRBJ1-2; tentative D call: TRBD1 (5 bases). The CDR3 is 15 residues long. Trimming removed 2 bases at V and 4 bases at J, with 14 bases between. Germline V CDR1 and CDR2: MNHNY, SVGAGI (reference sequence). CDR3 in DNA: TGTGCCAGCAGTTACCCTAGGGGACTTTTCTATGGCTACACCTTC. Its protein is CASSYPRGLFYGYTF.

This clonotype was seen ten or more times. This rearrangement joins TRBV20-1 to TRBJ2-3; 7 bases are shared with TRBD2. Trimming at V came to 5 bases and at J to 0 bases, leaving 5 bases not matched to a gene. The CDR3 is 14 residues long. Germline-derived CDR1 and CDR2 are DFQATT and SNEGSKA (reference sequence). For the CDR3, the DNA is TGCAGTGCTGGAGCGGGAACTAGCACAGATACGCAGTATTTT. The encoded protein is CSAGAGTSTDTQYF.

This clonotype turned up a few times. V is TRBV12-3 or TRBV12-4 and J is TRBJ1-1; D uncertain. Trimming took off 5 bases at V and 1 base at J, with 11 bases between the two ends. The CDR3 sequence is 14 residues long. This CDR3 is CASSANGRNTEAFF. The CDR3 nucleotides are TGTGCCAGCAGTGCTAATGGACGGAACACTGAAGCTTTCTTT.

This clonotype was detected once. A much larger clone lies a single base off, so this may be a read error. The final CDR3 position lacks the conserved phenylalanine or tryptophan, pointing to a likely read error. This chain links TRBV20-1 with TRBJ2-1; D gene unclear. The ends were cut back, 2 bases at V and 5 bases at J, with 13 bases in the middle. Germline V CDR1 and CDR2: DFQATT, SNEGSKA (reference sequence). The CDR3 covers 14 residues. The CDR3 region has the DNA TGCAGTGCTAGACTCCCCATCGCCAACAATGAGCAGTTCGTC. The encoded protein is CSARLPIANNEQFV.

Points on this clonotype: With a much larger clone just one base away, this may be a read error. The CDR3, as DNA: TGCGCCAGCAGTTGTCGCGACGGGGCCGCGTACACCGGGGAGCTGTTTTTT. This sequence encodes CASSCRDGAAYTGELFF. This rearrangement joins TRBV5-1 to TRBJ2-2; D may correspond to TRBD1 or TRBD2 (5 bases each). Per the germline V gene, CDR1 is SGHRS and CDR2 is YFSETQ. V lost 5 bases and J lost 3, with 20 bases in between. The CDR3 has 17 residues.

As regards this clonotype: A much larger clone lies one base from this, so it may be a read error. The chain couples TRBV4-1 to TRBJ2-3; D not certain. Looked up from germline, CDR1 is MGHRA and CDR2 is YSYEKL. CDR3 length: 14 residues. The DNA for the CDR3 is TGCGCCAGCAGCCAAGAAGGGATCACAGATACGCGGTATTTT. It codes for CASSQEGITDTRYF.

This clonotype was seen repeatedly, ten times or more. The rearrangement links TRBV20-1 to TRBJ1-6; perhaps TRBD1 as D (6 bases). The CDR3 is 13 residues long. Germline V gene lookup returns CDR1 DFQATT and CDR2 SNEGSKA (reference sequence). V lost 6 bases to trimming and J lost 6 bases, with 12 bases between them. DNA of the CDR3: TGCAGTGCCGCCCCAGGGGCTAATTCACCCCTCCACTTT. It codes for CSAAPGANSPLHF.

The chain carries TRBV7-6 and TRBJ2-3; TRBD2 aligns across 11 bases. CDR1 and CDR2 from the germline V gene are SGHVS and FNYEAQ. The CDR3 covers 17 residues. With V trimmed by 5 bases and J by 2 bases, 9 bases remained unmatched. The CDR3 coding sequence is TGTGCCAGCAGCCTCTTTAGCGGGGGGGCCATCACAGATACGCAGTATTTT. It is translated as CASSLFSGGAITDTQYF. Filled out from reference TRBV7-6 and TRBJ2-3, the complete variable domain reads GAGVSQSPRYKVTKRGQDVALRCDPISGHVSLYWYRQALGQGPEFLTYFNYEAQQDKSGLPNDRFSAERPEGSISTLTIQRTEQRDSAMYRCASSLFSGGAITDTQYFGPGTRLTVL.

This clonotype was seen a handful of times. For the CDR3, the DNA is TGCAGTGCTAGTATTGTCCCGGGACAGGGGGCGCGAAGGGGAGGCTACACCTTC. Protein sequence: CSASIVPGQGARRGGYTF. The V call is TRBV20-1, the J call TRBJ1-2; 12 nucleotides agree with TRBD1. CDR3 length equals 18 residues. From germline, CDR1 is DFQATT and CDR2 SNEGSKA (reference sequence). The V gene end was trimmed by 3 bases and the J gene end by 8 bases; junction bases not matched to a gene: 19.

The V call is TRBV7-9, the J call TRBJ2-7; 7 bases fit TRBD2. Trimming removed 11 bases from V and 5 bases from J; junction bases left unmatched: 9. From germline, CDR1 is SEHNR and CDR2 FQNEAQ (reference sequence). The CDR3 length is 12 residues. CDR3 residues: CAGLGGSDEQYF. The CDR3 nucleotides are TGTGCCGGCTTGGGCGGGAGCGACGAGCAGTACTTC.

The sample holds many counts of this clonotype. V is TRBV21-1 and J is TRBJ2-1. TRBV21-1 is termed a pseudogene. The CDR3 contains 17 residues. The CDR3 DNA reads as TGTGCCAGCAGCAAAGGAGAAGTTCGGAGCTCCTACAATGAGCAGTTCTTC. It yields the protein CASSKGEVRSSYNEQFF.

This clonotype has ten or more counts. The chain carries TRBV3-1 and TRBJ2-7; D gene uncertain. V was cut by 4 bases and J by 6 bases, with 7 bases left in between. The CDR3 sequence is 11 residues long. The germline gives CDR1 LGHDT, CDR2 YNNKEL (reference sequence). Written as DNA, the CDR3 is TGTGCCAGCAGCCGGGTAGGCGAGCAGTACTTC. Protein: CASSRVGEQYF.

The chain has TRBV12-3 or TRBV12-4 and TRBJ2-3; unclear D gene. V was trimmed by 3 bases and J by 4 bases, leaving 8 bases between them. This CDR3 is built from 13 residues. This chain's CDR3 is CASSLVQADTQYF. Written as DNA, the CDR3 is TGTGCCAGCAGTTTGGTGCAAGCAGATACGCAGTATTTT.

This clonotype was counted only a few times. The chain employs TRBV12-3 or TRBV12-4 and TRBJ1-3; D is uncertain. V was trimmed by 2 bases and J by 1 base, leaving 3 bases between them. This CDR3 has 13 residues. The CDR3 DNA is TGTGCCAGCAGTTTAATATCTGGAAACACCATATATTTT. Protein: CASSLISGNTIYF.

Turning to this clonotype: The junction and the germline gene differ at one end; a read error may be behind it. The J gene is TRBJ2-1, the V gene TRBV6-2 or TRBV6-3, with D uncertain. The CDR3 is 13 amino acids. CDR1 is MNHEY and CDR2 is SVGEGT in the germline V gene. The chain's CDR3 is CAGSYGSLGEQFF. In nucleotides, the CDR3 is TGTGCCGGCAGTTACGGCTCCCTGGGCGAGCAGTTCTTC.

This clonotype was recorded at least ten times. V is TRBV20-1 and J is TRBJ1-1, with D possibly matching TRBD1 (5 bases). V was pared by 6 bases and J by 3 bases, with 20 bases between. Germline CDR1 DFQATT, CDR2 SNEGSKA (reference sequence). The CDR3 is 15 residues long. Here the CDR3 reads CSAPPSGGRDTEAFF. The CDR3 DNA reads as TGCAGTGCCCCCCCCTCGGGGGGACGGGACACTGAAGCTTTCTTT.

In its sample, this clonotype was seen many times. V and J are TRBV20-1 and TRBJ2-3; D may match TRBD1 or TRBD2 (7 bases each). Trimming left V 3 bases short and J 1 base short, with 17 bases between. The germline V gene encodes CDR1 DFQATT and CDR2 SNEGSKA (reference sequence). The CDR3 sequence is 16 residues long. The CDR3 region has the DNA TGCAGTGCTAGTTCGCCAGGGGGGGCAGGCACAGATACGCAGTATTTT. Amino acid sequence: CSASSPGGAGTDTQYF.

There are a few counts of this clonotype. The V gene is TRBV6-5, the J gene TRBJ1-3; no clear D. Trimming removed 2 bases at V and 6 bases at J, with 14 bases between. The CDR3 is 15 amino acids. The germline V gene encodes CDR1 MNHEY and CDR2 SVGAGI. CDR3 bases: TGTGCCAGCAGTTACACAACGCGATCTTCAAACACCATATATTTT. The encoded protein is CASSYTTRSSNTIYF.

Many counts were recorded for this clonotype. The rearrangement uses TRBV7-2 and TRBJ2-3; D gene uncertain. The length of the CDR3 is 17 residues. Trimming took off 4 bases at V and 2 bases at J, with 19 bases between the two ends. Germline V gene data show CDR1 as SGHTA and CDR2 as FQGNSA. CDR3 protein: CASSSIGQASPTDTQYF. The CDR3 nucleotides read TGTGCCAGCAGCTCCATAGGCCAGGCTTCCCCCACAGATACGCAGTATTTT.

The chain is built from TRBV12-3 or TRBV12-4 and TRBJ1-5; D remains ambiguous. Trimming shortened V by 7 bases and J by 1 base, and 14 bases separated the two germline ends. CDR3 size: 15 residues. CDR3 in amino acids: CASTLTGRSNQPQHF. CDR3 DNA sequence: TGTGCCAGCACTCTCACCGGCAGGAGCAATCAGCCCCAGCATTTT.

V usage is TRBV10-3 and J usage is TRBJ2-3; 10 bases map to TRBD1. V lost 6 bases and J lost 6; bases outside the gene matches: 15. From germline, CDR1 is ENHRY and CDR2 SYGVKD. The CDR3 runs to 17 residues. CDR3 amino acids: CAISVSRGQGSGDTQYF. CDR3 in DNA: TGTGCCATCAGCGTATCGAGGGGACAGGGGAGTGGGGATACGCAGTATTTT.

This clonotype was recorded many times. V gene TRBV24-1 combines with J gene TRBJ2-3, with D tentatively TRBD1 (6 bases). Germline V gene data show CDR1 as KGHDR and CDR2 as SFDVKD. With 9 bases removed from V and 1 base from J, the gap between germline ends came to 13 bases. This CDR3 contains 14 residues. The DNA for the CDR3 is TGTGCCACCGGAGGAGGACAGCGCACAGATACGCAGTATTTT. It codes for CATGGGQRTDTQYF.